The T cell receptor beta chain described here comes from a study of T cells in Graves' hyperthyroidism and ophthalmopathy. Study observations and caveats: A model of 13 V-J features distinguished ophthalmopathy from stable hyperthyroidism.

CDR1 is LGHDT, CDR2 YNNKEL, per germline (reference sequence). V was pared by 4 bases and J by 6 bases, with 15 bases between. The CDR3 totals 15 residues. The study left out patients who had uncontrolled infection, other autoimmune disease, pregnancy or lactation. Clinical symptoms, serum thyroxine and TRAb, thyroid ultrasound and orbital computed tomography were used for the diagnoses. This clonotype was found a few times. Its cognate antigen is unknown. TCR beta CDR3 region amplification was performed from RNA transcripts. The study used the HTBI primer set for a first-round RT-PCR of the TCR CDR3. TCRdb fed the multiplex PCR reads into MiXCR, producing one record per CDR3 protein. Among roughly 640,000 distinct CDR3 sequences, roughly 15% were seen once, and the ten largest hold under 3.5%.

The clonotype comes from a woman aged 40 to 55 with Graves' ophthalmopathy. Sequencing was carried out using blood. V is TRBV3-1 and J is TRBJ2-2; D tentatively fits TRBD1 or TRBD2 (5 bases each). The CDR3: CASSLRGSRAGELFF. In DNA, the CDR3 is TGTGCCAGCAGCCTGAGGGGATCTAGGGCCGGGGAGCTGTTTTTT.